These 23 T cell receptor beta chains were sequenced from one sample in a study of Ad26.COV2.S vaccination and SARS-CoV-2 variants. The protocol was immunoSEQ multiplex PCR, while the TCRdb copy is restricted to in-frame clones and leaves out a portion. The sample has approximately 460,000 clones; approximately 90% are singletons. The treatment was: approximately 18 received Ad26.COV2.S at low or high dose, single or two shots; about 5 received placebo; per-sample allocation not given. Sampling was performed 63 days after the first vaccine or placebo injection. The specimen comprised peripheral blood, sampled in a trial of Ad26.COV2.S vaccine versus placebo. All receptors come from a person aged 18 to 59 who received the Ad26.COV2.S COVID-19 vaccine or a placebo.

This rearrangement joins TRBV14 to TRBJ2-5; the D gene is possibly TRBD2 (6 bases). Germline lookup yields CDR1 SGHDN and CDR2 FVKESK. The V end lost 0 bases, the J end lost 5 bases, and 19 bases lay between the germline ends. The CDR3 is made up of 17 amino acids. The CDR3 loop is CASSQERWGDGGETQYF. The CDR3 nucleotides read TGTGCCAGCAGCCAAGAAAGGTGGGGGGACGGCGGGGAGACCCAGTACTTC. The full variable domain, its missing parts supplied by reference TRBV14 and TRBJ2-5, is EAGVTQFPSHSVIEKGQTVTLRCDPISGHDNLYWYRRVMGKEIKFLLHFVKESKQDESGMPNNRFLAERTGGTYSTLKVQPAELEDSGVYFCASSQERWGDGGETQYFGPGTRLLVL.

Note on this clone: Other DNA sequences of this sample code for an identical CDR3. This chain joins TRBV6-2 or TRBV6-3 and TRBJ1-6; no definite D call. This CDR3 contains 12 residues. Germline CDR1 reads MNHEY; CDR2 reads SVGEGT. The germline V and J ends were trimmed by 0 bases and 10 bases, with 4 bases remaining between them. The chain's CDR3 is CASSYSGSPLHF. CDR3 coding DNA: TGTGCCAGCAGTTACTCTGGGTCACCCCTCCACTTT.

CDR3 region: CASSFGPGINEQYF. The CDR3 DNA is TGTGCCAGCAGCTTTGGTCCAGGGATTAACGAGCAGTACTTC. The rearrangement joins TRBV7-9 to TRBJ2-7; a weak D match, TRBD1 (5 bases). Germline-derived CDR1 and CDR2 are SEHNR and FQNEAQ (reference sequence). The CDR3 runs to 14 residues. V was cut by 3 bases and J by 5 bases, with 14 bases left in between.

The chain uses TRBV7-3 and TRBJ2-7; D unresolved. This CDR3 is 13 amino acids long. Trimming cost V 3 bases and J 0 bases, with 6 bases left between them. The germline V gene has CDR1 SGHTA and CDR2 FQGTGA. The chain's CDR3 is CASSLASSYEQYF. CDR3 nucleotides: TGTGCCAGCAGCTTGGCTAGCTCCTACGAGCAGTACTTC.

The chain is built from TRBV9 and TRBJ2-2; D may match TRBD1 or TRBD2 (6 bases each). This CDR3 spans 16 amino acids. V was trimmed by 1 base and J by 2 bases, leaving 12 bases between them. The germline V gene has CDR1 SGDLS and CDR2 YYNGEE. The CDR3 loop is CASSVLTGANTGELFF. The CDR3 DNA sequence: TGTGCCAGCAGCGTACTTACGGGGGCTAACACCGGGGAGCTGTTTTTT.

V and J are TRBV7-9 and TRBJ2-1; D is perhaps TRBD2 (5 bases). Trimming shortened V by 1 base and J by 6 bases, and 19 bases separated the two germline ends. CDR1 and CDR2 (germline): SEHNR, FQNEAQ (reference sequence). The CDR3 has 17 residues. CDR3 DNA sequence: TGTGCCAGCAGCTTAGGTACTAGAGCAGACGTCCGCAATGAGCAGTTCTTC. The encoded protein is CASSLGTRADVRNEQFF.

In this sample, this clone turned up once. The rearrangement uses TRBV27 and TRBJ2-1, with 9 positions matching TRBD1. The CDR3 totals 16 residues. With 6 bases clipped from V and 6 bases from J, the junction kept 12 bases outside the gene matches. CDR1 is MNHEY and CDR2 is SMNVEV in the germline V gene (reference sequence). CDR3 amino acids: CASSDTDRGRANEQFF. CDR3 bases: TGTGCCAGCAGCGACACGGACAGGGGAAGAGCCAATGAGCAGTTCTTC.

This rearrangement joins TRBV7-9 to TRBJ1-1; 7 nucleotides match TRBD1. In germline, CDR1 is SEHNR, CDR2 FQNEAQ (reference sequence). V lost 5 bases to trimming and J lost 4 bases; unmatched junction nucleotides: 7. The CDR3 sequence is 14 residues long. Written as DNA, the CDR3 is TGTGCCAGCAGCACACAGGGGAGGTTCACTGAAGCTTTCTTT. Protein sequence: CASSTQGRFTEAFF.

The chain employs TRBV2 and TRBJ2-7, with 8 positions matching TRBD2. The CDR3 sequence is 14 residues long. CDR1 is SNHLY, CDR2 FYNNEI, per germline. The V gene end was trimmed by 7 bases and the J gene end by 2 bases; junction bases not matched to a gene: 7. The CDR3 DNA reads as TGTGCCAGCACCTATAGCGGGGCCACCTACGAGCAGTACTTC. Translating it yields CASTYSGATYEQYF.

This clone was seen once. The V gene is TRBV20-1, the J gene TRBJ1-1; no clear D gene. Germline V gene data show CDR1 as DFQATT and CDR2 as SNEGSKA (reference sequence). V dropped 5 bases and J dropped 9 bases, with 10 bases sitting between them. The CDR3 runs 10 residues. Here the CDR3 reads CSAQENQAFF. CDR3 DNA sequence: TGCAGTGCTCAGGAAAATCAAGCTTTCTTT.

This sequence joins TRBV30 and TRBJ1-2; D remains ambiguous. The germline CDR1 and CDR2 sequences are GTSNPN and SVGIG (reference sequence). Trimming removed 5 bases at V and 6 bases at J, with 7 bases between. The CDR3 runs 10 residues. CDR3 amino acids: CAWYSDGYTF. CDR3 DNA sequence: TGTGCCTGGTATAGCGATGGCTACACCTTC.

The chain employs TRBV11-2 and TRBJ1-5; D remains unclear. V dropped 5 bases and J dropped 8 bases, with 7 bases sitting between them. This CDR3 region has 11 residues. Germline CDR1 SGHAT, CDR2 FQNNGV. CDR3 sequence: CASSPLEPQHF. CDR3 DNA: TGTGCCAGCAGCCCGCTCGAGCCCCAGCATTTT.

The rearrangement links TRBV18 to TRBJ2-3; D call uncertain. There are 15 residues in the CDR3. Trimming left V 5 bases short and J 0 bases short, with 12 bases between. Germline V gene lookup returns CDR1 KGHSH and CDR2 LQKENI. The CDR3, as DNA: TGTGCCAGCTCAGAATCATATCTAAGCACAGATACGCAGTATTTT. Translating it yields CASSESYLSTDTQYF.

This chain uses TRBV7-2 with TRBJ1-1, with 10 bases identical to TRBD1. The germline V gene has CDR1 SGHTA and CDR2 FQGNSA. J was trimmed by 2 bases and V by 4 bases; bases with no gene match: 4. This CDR3 is 15 amino acids long. The CDR3 DNA is TGTGCCAGCAGCTCGAGGACAGGGGGAAACACTGAAGCTTTCTTT. Translating it yields CASSSRTGGNTEAFF.

This sequence joins TRBV6-1 and TRBJ2-7; D might be TRBD2 (6 bases). V shed 3 bases and J shed 2 bases, with 17 bases lying between them. This CDR3 is 16 amino acids long. The germline V gene encodes CDR1 MNHNS and CDR2 SASEGT. The CDR3 sequence: CASSDGGGAIPYEQYF. The CDR3 DNA follows: TGTGCCAGCAGTGATGGGGGAGGAGCAATCCCCTACGAGCAGTACTTC.

The rearrangement joins TRBV11-2 to TRBJ2-3; the D is unclear. The CDR3 sequence is 15 residues long. V was shortened by 4 bases and J by 1 base, with 12 bases between the two germline ends. Germline lookup yields CDR1 SGHAT and CDR2 FQNNGV. The CDR3 region is CASSYSLEGTDTQYF. The CDR3 DNA sequence: TGTGCCAGCAGCTACTCCCTAGAGGGCACAGATACGCAGTATTTT.

J is TRBJ1-2 and V is TRBV3-1 (or the pseudogene TRBV3-2); 9 nucleotides match TRBD1. The V gene's germline CDR1 is LGHDT and CDR2 YNNKEL (reference sequence). V shed 2 bases, J shed 8 bases, and the junction held 9 bases outside the gene matches. The CDR3 has 15 residues. CDR3 residues: CASSQRLQGARGYTF. The CDR3 DNA follows: TGTGCCAGCAGCCAAAGGCTACAGGGGGCGCGAGGCTACACCTTC.

This clone was detected only once. The rearrangement links TRBV29-1 to TRBJ2-1; TRBD2 matches at 14 bases. The CDR3 runs 16 residues. The germline gives CDR1 SQVTM, CDR2 ANQGSEA. After removal of 3 bases from V and 0 bases from J, the junction contained 1 base not matched to a gene. CDR3 residues: CSVEGTSGSSYNEQFF. The CDR3 nucleotides read TGCAGCGTTGAGGGGACTAGCGGGAGCTCCTACAATGAGCAGTTCTTC.

This rearrangement joins TRBV7-6 to TRBJ1-1; perhaps TRBD1 as D (6 bases). Germline V CDR1 and CDR2: SGHVS, FNYEAQ. The length of the CDR3 is 15 residues. V shed 5 bases and J shed 1 base, with 14 bases lying between them. The chain's CDR3 is CASSAGHLGNTEAFF. CDR3 DNA sequence: TGTGCCAGCAGCGCGGGACACCTCGGGAACACTGAAGCTTTCTTT.

Of note for this clone: At the DNA level, this CDR3 is encoded by other sequences in the same sample as well. V usage is TRBV4-2 and J usage is TRBJ1-2; D gene ambiguous. V was pared by 1 base and J by 4 bases, with 4 bases between. The length of the CDR3 is 12 residues. CDR1 is LGHNA and CDR2 is YNFKEQ in the germline V gene. The CDR3 loop is CASSQGTYGYTF. In nucleotides, the CDR3 is TGTGCCAGCAGCCAAGGGACCTATGGCTACACCTTC.

This chain links TRBV28 with TRBJ1-5; D is unclear. The V end lost 3 bases, the J end lost 2 bases, and 11 bases lay between the germline ends. CDR1 and CDR2 (germline): MDHEN, SYDVKM. The CDR3 covers 15 residues. CDR3 DNA: TGTGCCAGCAGTTTGACCGGGTTAGGCAATCAGCCCCAGCATTTT. It specifies CASSLTGLGNQPQHF.

This sequence joins TRBV21-1 and TRBJ1-2. TRBV21-1 counts as a pseudogene. This CDR3 comprises 13 residues. CDR3 in amino acids: CASSSRRYYGYTF. The CDR3 DNA is TGTGCCAGCAGCAGCCGACGGTACTATGGCTACACCTTC.

The chain carries TRBV6-5 and TRBJ2-1; TRBD2 matches 14 bases. The germline V gene has CDR1 MNHEY and CDR2 SVGAGI. This CDR3 comprises 16 residues. The V and J ends lost 2 bases and 5 bases, in that order; junction bases with no gene match: 2. CDR3 sequence reads: CASSYGLAGGNNEQFF. The CDR3 DNA is TGTGCCAGCAGTTACGGACTAGCGGGGGGAAACAATGAGCAGTTCTTC.